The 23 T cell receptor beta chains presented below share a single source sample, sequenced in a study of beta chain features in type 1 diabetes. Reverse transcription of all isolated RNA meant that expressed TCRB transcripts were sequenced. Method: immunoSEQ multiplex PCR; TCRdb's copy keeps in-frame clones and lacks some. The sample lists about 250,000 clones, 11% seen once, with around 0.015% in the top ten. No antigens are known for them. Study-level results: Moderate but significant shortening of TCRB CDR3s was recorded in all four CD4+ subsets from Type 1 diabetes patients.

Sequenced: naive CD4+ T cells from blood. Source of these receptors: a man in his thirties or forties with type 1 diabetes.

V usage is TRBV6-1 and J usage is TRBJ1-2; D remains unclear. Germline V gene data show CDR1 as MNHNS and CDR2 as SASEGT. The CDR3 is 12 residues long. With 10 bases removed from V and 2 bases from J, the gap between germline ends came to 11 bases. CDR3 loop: CATPRGNYGYTF. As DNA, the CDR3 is TGTGCCACCCCAAGAGGGAACTATGGCTACACCTTC.

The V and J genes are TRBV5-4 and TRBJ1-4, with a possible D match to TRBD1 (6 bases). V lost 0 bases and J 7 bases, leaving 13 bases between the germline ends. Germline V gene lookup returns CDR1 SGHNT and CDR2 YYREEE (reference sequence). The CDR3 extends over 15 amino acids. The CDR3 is CASSLGPGQSEKLFF. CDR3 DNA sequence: TGTGCCAGCAGCTTGGGACCAGGACAGAGTGAAAAACTGTTTTTT.

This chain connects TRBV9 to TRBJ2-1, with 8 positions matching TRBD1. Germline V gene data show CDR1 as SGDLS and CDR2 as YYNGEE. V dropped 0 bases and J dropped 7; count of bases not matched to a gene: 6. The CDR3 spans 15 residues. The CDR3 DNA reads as TGTGCCAGCAGCGTAGTCGGACAGGGCGGAAATGAGCAGTTCTTC. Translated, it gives CASSVVGQGGNEQFF.

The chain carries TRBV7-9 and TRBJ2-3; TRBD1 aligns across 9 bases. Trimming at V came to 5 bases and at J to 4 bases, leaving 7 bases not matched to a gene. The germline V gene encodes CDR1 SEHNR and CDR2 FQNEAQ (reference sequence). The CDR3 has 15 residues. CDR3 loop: CASSPGQGRADTQYF. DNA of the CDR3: TGTGCCAGCAGCCCGGGACAGGGAAGGGCAGATACGCAGTATTTT.

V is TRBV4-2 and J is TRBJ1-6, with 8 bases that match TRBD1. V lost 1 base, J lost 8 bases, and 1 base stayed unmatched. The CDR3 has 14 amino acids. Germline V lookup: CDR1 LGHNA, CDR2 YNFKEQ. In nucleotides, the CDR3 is TGTGCCAGCAGCCAAGCACAGGGGGATTCACCCCTCCACTTT. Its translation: CASSQAQGDSPLHF.

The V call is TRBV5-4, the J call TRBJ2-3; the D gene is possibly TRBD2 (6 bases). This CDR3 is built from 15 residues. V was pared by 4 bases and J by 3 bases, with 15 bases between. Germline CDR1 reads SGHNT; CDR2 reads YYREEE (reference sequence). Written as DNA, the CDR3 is TGTGCCAGCAGCCCACGCGGGGTAAAGACAGATACGCAGTATTTT. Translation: CASSPRGVKTDTQYF.

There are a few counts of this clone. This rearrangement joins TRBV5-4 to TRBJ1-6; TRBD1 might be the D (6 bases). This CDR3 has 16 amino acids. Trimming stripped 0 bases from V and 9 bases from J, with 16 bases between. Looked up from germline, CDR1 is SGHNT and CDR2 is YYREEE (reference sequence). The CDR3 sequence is CASSLAGVQGSSPLHF. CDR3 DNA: TGTGCCAGCAGCTTGGCCGGAGTCCAGGGGAGTTCACCCCTCCACTTT. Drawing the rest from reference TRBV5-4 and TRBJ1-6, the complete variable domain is ETGVTQSPTHLIKTRGQQVTLRCSSQSGHNTVSWYQQALGQGPQFIFQYYREEENGRGNFPPRFSGLQFPNYSSELNVNALELDDSALYLCASSLAGVQGSSPLHFGNGTRLTVT.

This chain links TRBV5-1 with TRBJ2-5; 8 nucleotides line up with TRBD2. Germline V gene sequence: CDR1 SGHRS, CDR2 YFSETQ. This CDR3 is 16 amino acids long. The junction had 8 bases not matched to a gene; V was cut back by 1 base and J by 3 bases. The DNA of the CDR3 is TGCGCCAGCAGCTTGAGGGGACTAGGACGGGAAGAGACCCAGTACTTC. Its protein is CASSLRGLGREETQYF.

CDR3 protein: CASSAGGVHSPLHF. In DNA, the CDR3 is TGTGCCAGCAGCGCCGGCGGGGTTCATTCACCCCTCCACTTT. V usage is TRBV7-3 and J usage is TRBJ1-6; D gene unclear. Germline CDR1 and CDR2: SGHTA and FQGTGA. With 5 bases removed from V and 8 bases from J, the gap between germline ends came to 13 bases. The CDR3 has 14 amino acids.

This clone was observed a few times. This CDR3 is CASSASQGQETQYF. The CDR3 bases are TGTGCCAGCAGTGCTTCCCAGGGCCAAGAGACCCAGTACTTC. V and J are TRBV2 and TRBJ2-5; tentative D call: TRBD1 (5 bases). The CDR3 covers 14 residues. CDR1 SNHLY and CDR2 FYNNEI come from the germline V gene. Deletions cut 4 bases from V and 1 base from J, with 10 bases between.

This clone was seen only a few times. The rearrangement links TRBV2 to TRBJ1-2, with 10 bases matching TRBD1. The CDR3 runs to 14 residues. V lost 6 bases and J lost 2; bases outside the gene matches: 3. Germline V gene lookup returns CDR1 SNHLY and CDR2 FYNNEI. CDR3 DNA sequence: TGTGCCAGCAGAGGACAGGGGGGGAACTATGGCTACACCTTC. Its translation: CASRGQGGNYGYTF.

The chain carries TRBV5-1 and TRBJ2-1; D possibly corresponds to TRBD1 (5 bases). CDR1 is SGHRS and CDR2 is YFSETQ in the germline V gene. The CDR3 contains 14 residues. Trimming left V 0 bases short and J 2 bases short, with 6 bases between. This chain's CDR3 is CASSLEGTYNEQFF. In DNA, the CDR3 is TGCGCCAGCAGCTTGGAGGGGACCTACAATGAGCAGTTCTTC. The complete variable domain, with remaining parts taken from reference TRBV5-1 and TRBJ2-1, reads KAGVTQTPRYLIKTRGQQVTLSCSPISGHRSVSWYQQTPGQGLQFLFEYFSETQRNKGNFPGRFSGRQFSNSRSEMNVSTLELGDSALYLCASSLEGTYNEQFFGPGTRLTVL.

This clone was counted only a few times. The CDR3 is CARIQQNYGYTF. The CDR3 DNA is TGTGCCAGAATACAGCAGAACTATGGCTACACCTTC. J is TRBJ1-2 and V is TRBV2; D gene uncertain. The CDR3 is 12 amino acids. In germline, CDR1 is SNHLY, CDR2 FYNNEI. Trimming left V 9 bases short and J 2 bases short, with 10 bases between.

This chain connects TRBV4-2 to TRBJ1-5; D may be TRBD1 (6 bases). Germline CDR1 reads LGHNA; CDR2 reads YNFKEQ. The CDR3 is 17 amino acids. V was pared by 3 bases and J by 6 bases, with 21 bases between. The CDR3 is CASSQETGSGFVQPQHF. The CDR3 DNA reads TGTGCCAGCAGCCAGGAAACAGGGTCCGGGTTTGTTCAGCCCCAGCATTTT.

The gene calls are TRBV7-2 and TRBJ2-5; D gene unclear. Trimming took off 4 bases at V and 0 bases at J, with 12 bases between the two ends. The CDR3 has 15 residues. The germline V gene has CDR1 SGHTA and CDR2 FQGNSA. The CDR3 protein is CASSSRRSYQETQYF. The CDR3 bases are TGTGCCAGCAGCTCCCGCCGGAGCTACCAAGAGACCCAGTACTTC.

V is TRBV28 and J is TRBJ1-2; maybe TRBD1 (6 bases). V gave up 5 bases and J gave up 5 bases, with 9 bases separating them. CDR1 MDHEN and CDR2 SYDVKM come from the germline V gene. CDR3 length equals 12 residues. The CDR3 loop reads CASSLQGYGYTF. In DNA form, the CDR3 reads TGTGCCAGCAGTCTCCAGGGGTATGGCTACACCTTC.

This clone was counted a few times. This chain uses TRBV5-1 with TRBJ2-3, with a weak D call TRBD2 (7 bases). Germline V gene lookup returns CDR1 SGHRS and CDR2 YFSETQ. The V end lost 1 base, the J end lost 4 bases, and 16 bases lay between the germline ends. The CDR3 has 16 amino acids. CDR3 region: CASSLPGGGGADTQYF. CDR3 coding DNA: TGCGCCAGCAGCTTGCCCGGCGGGGGCGGTGCAGATACGCAGTATTTT.

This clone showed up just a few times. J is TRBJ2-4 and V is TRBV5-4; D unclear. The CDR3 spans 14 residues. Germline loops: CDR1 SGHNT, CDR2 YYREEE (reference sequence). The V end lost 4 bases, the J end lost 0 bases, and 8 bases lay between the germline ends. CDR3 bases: TGTGCCAGCAGCCGCGATCTAGCCAAAAACATTCAGTACTTC. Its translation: CASSRDLAKNIQYF.

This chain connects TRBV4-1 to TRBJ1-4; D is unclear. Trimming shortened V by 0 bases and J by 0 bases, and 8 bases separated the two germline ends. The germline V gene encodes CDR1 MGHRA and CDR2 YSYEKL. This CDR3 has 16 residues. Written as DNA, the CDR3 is TGCGCCAGCAGCCAAGAAAAGAGATCAACTAATGAAAAACTGTTTTTT. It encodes CASSQEKRSTNEKLFF.

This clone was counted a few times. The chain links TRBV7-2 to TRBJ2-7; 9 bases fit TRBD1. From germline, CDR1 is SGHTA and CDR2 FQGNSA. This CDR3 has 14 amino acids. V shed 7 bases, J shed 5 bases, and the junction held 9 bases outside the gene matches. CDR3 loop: CASKRDRDDDEQYF. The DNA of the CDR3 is TGTGCCAGCAAGCGGGACAGGGATGATGACGAGCAGTACTTC.

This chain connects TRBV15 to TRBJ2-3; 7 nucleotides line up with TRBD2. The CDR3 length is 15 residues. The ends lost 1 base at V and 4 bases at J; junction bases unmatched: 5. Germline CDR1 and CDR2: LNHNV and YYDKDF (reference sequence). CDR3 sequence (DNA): TGTGCCACCAGCAGAGCCGGGACTACGGCAGATACGCAGTATTTT. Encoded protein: CATSRAGTTADTQYF.

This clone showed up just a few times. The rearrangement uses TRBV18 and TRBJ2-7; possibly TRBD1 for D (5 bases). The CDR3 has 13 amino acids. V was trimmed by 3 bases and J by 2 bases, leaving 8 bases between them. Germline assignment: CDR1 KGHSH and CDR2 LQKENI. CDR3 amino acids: CASSPDTPYEQYF. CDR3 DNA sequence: TGTGCCAGCTCACCGGACACTCCCTACGAGCAGTACTTC.

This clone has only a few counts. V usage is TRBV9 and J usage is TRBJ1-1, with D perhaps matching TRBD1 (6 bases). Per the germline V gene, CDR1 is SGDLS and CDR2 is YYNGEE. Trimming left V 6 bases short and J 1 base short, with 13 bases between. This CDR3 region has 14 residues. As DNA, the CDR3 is TGTGCCAGCAACGCCGGGACACCGAACACTGAAGCTTTCTTT. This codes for CASNAGTPNTEAFF. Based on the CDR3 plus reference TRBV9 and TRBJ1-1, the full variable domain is DSGVTQTPKHLITATGQRVTLRCSPRSGDLSVYWYQQSLDQGLQFLIQYYNGEERAKGNILERFSAQQFPDLHSELNLSSLELGDSALYFCASNAGTPNTEAFFGQGTRLTVV.